These 30 T cell receptor beta chains came from one sample sequenced in a study of beta chain features in type 1 diabetes. Reverse transcription of all isolated RNA meant that expressed TCRB transcripts were sequenced. Clones were sequenced by immunoSEQ multiplex PCR, and TCRdb holds only the in-frame ones, with some missing. The sample includes 900,000 or so clones, roughly 15% of them seen just once. Sequenced sample: naive CD4+ T cells from blood. The origin of the receptors is a woman aged 18-29 years in good health.

The V call is TRBV6-6, the J call TRBJ1-5; 11 nucleotides agree with TRBD1. With 5 bases clipped from V and 7 bases from J, the junction kept 10 bases outside the gene matches. The CDR3 covers 16 residues. Germline CDR1 is MNHNY and CDR2 is SVGAGI (reference sequence). The chain's CDR3 is CASSPPGQGERQPQHF. The CDR3, as DNA: TGTGCCAGCAGTCCCCCGGGACAGGGGGAGAGGCAGCCCCAGCATTTT.

The chain links TRBV23-1 to TRBJ2-2; 8 bases align to TRBD1. TRBV23-1 is labeled an ORF, and its function is uncertain. The CDR3 is made up of 17 amino acids. The J segment lost 0 bases and the V segment lost 6 bases, leaving 9 bases of the junction unmatched. In DNA, the CDR3 is TGCGCCAGCAGGACAGGGGATGATTCCGCGAACACCGGGGAGCTGTTTTTT. The encoded protein is CASRTGDDSANTGELFF.

V gene TRBV10-3 combines with J gene TRBJ2-7; D is possibly TRBD1 or TRBD2 (5 bases each). This CDR3 region has 19 residues. CDR1 ENHRY and CDR2 SYGVKD come from the germline V gene. Trimming pared 4 bases from V and 2 bases from J, leaving 27 bases between. The chain's CDR3 is CAISVVSYSGAASTYEQYF. The CDR3 DNA is TGTGCCATCAGTGTCGTTTCCTACTCCGGGGCCGCCTCAACCTACGAGCAGTACTTC.

This clone was seen only a few times. The chain links TRBV6-6 to TRBJ2-6, with TRBD1 as a possible D gene (5 bases). In germline, CDR1 is MNHNY, CDR2 SVGAGI (reference sequence). The CDR3 runs 16 residues. The germline V and J ends were trimmed by 1 base and 7 bases, with 14 bases remaining between them. As DNA, the CDR3 is TGTGCCAGCAGTTACTTGGGGCGACTGTCTGCCAACGTCCTGACTTTC. This encodes CASSYLGRLSANVLTF.

Note on this clone: This sample also contains other DNA sequences that code for the same CDR3. This chain links TRBV10-3 with TRBJ2-7; D is unresolved. The CDR3 covers 12 residues. CDR1 and CDR2 (germline): ENHRY, SYGVKD. V was trimmed by 4 bases and J by 1 base, leaving 5 bases between them. The CDR3 nucleotides read TGTGCCATCAGTGGGGTTTCCTACGAGCAGTACTTC. It specifies CAISGVSYEQYF.

A few counts support this clone. One junction end disagrees with the germline gene, perhaps due to a read error. The rearrangement links TRBV5-1 to TRBJ2-5; TRBD2 agrees at 7 bases. Germline V gene sequence: CDR1 SGHRS, CDR2 YFSETQ. The CDR3 spans 15 residues. The CDR3 region has the DNA TGCGCCAGCAGATTGGGAGGGCCCAACCAAGAGACCCAGTACTTC. Its protein is CASRLGGPNQETQYF.

The V gene is TRBV11-1, the J gene TRBJ2-6; D remains ambiguous. There are 14 residues in the CDR3. Trimming shortened V by 5 bases and J by 1 base, and 6 bases separated the two germline ends. Germline V lookup: CDR1 SGHAT, CDR2 FQDESV (reference sequence). Written as DNA, the CDR3 is TGTGCCAGCAGCCTGGAATCTGGGGCCAACGTCCTGACTTTC. As protein: CASSLESGANVLTF.

This clone showed up just a few times. V is TRBV6-5 and J is TRBJ2-3; D gene ambiguous. The V and J ends lost 2 bases and 1 base respectively, with 4 bases between them. This CDR3 region has 13 residues. Germline-derived CDR1 and CDR2 are MNHEY and SVGAGI. The DNA for the CDR3 is TGTGCCAGCAGTTACAGGGGCACAGATACGCAGTATTTT. Translating it yields CASSYRGTDTQYF.

This clone was counted between two and nine times. The same CDR3 also results from other DNA sequences found in this sample. The genes are TRBV9 and TRBJ2-2, with D unresolved. The CDR3 has 14 residues. The germline V gene encodes CDR1 SGDLS and CDR2 YYNGEE. With 2 bases removed from V and 2 bases from J, the gap between germline ends came to 7 bases. This CDR3 reads CASSVGRNTGELFF. The CDR3 DNA follows: TGTGCCAGCAGCGTGGGCCGAAACACCGGGGAGCTGTTTTTT.

The chain links TRBV25-1 to TRBJ2-3, with D possibly matching TRBD1 (5 bases). The end of the DNA aligns better with TRBJ1-5, so the J call may be wrong. This CDR3 is 15 amino acids long. CDR1 is MGHDK, CDR2 SYGVNS, per germline. The CDR3: CASSEWSSGTDTQHF. In nucleotides, the CDR3 is TGTGCCAGCAGTGAATGGAGTAGCGGGACCGATACGCAGCATTTT.

This chain joins TRBV6-5 and TRBJ2-1; 7 bases fit TRBD1. This CDR3 has 15 amino acids. Trimming removed 0 bases from V and 6 bases from J; junction bases left unmatched: 5. Germline V lookup: CDR1 MNHEY, CDR2 SVGAGI. The CDR3 sequence: CASSYSGQVGNEQFF. The CDR3 nucleotides read TGTGCCAGCAGTTACTCCGGACAGGTCGGCAATGAGCAGTTCTTC.

This clone was observed a handful of times. This chain connects TRBV7-2 to TRBJ2-5, with D maybe TRBD2 (6 bases). The CDR3 covers 16 residues. Germline lookup yields CDR1 SGHTA and CDR2 FQGNSA. V was shortened by 1 base and J by 2 bases, with 14 bases between the two germline ends. The CDR3 nucleotides read TGTGCCAGCAGCTTAGGGGGAGTAGCGGCACAAGAGACCCAGTACTTC. The encoded protein is CASSLGGVAAQETQYF.

This chain joins TRBV28 and TRBJ2-1; D is unclear. Trimming left V 6 bases short and J 2 bases short, with 14 bases between. This CDR3 has 15 residues. Germline V CDR1 and CDR2: MDHEN, SYDVKM. In DNA form, the CDR3 reads TGTGCCAGCAGCCCCGGCGGATGGGCCTACAATGAGCAGTTCTTC. Translated, it gives CASSPGGWAYNEQFF.

The rearrangement links TRBV5-1 to TRBJ1-1; TRBD1 agrees at 9 bases. The germline V gene has CDR1 SGHRS and CDR2 YFSETQ. The CDR3 is 15 amino acids. Trimming at V came to 4 bases and at J to 3 bases, leaving 7 bases not matched to a gene. CDR3 nucleotides: TGCGCCAGCAGCACCGGGACAGGGTCGGACACTGAAGCTTTCTTT. It is translated as CASSTGTGSDTEAFF.

The rearrangement links TRBV29-1 to TRBJ2-7, with 9 bases lining up with TRBD1. Germline assignment: CDR1 SQVTM and CDR2 ANQGSEA. The CDR3 sequence is 13 residues long. Trimming removed 4 bases from V and 3 bases from J; junction bases left unmatched: 4. CDR3 nucleotide sequence: TGCAGCGTTGGGGGGACAGGGAGCTACGAGCAGTACTTC. This translates into CSVGGTGSYEQYF.

The V gene is TRBV7-6, the J gene TRBJ2-7; TRBD2 might be the D (5 bases). The V and J ends lost 2 bases and 4 bases respectively, with 9 bases between them. The CDR3 extends over 13 amino acids. The germline gives CDR1 SGHVS, CDR2 FNYEAQ. CDR3 in amino acids: CASSLQGGYEQYF. In DNA, the CDR3 is TGTGCCAGCAGCTTACAAGGCGGGTACGAGCAGTACTTC.

This clone showed up just a few times. This chain's CDR3 is CASGTGSRETQYF. CDR3 nucleotides: TGTGCCAGCGGGACAGGGTCACGAGAGACCCAGTACTTC. The J gene is TRBJ2-5, the V gene TRBV7-2; 9 nucleotides align to TRBD1. Germline trimming cut 8 bases from V and 4 bases from J; bases unmatched to any gene: 5. The CDR3 is 13 residues long. CDR1 SGHTA and CDR2 FQGNSA come from the germline V gene.

This clone was seen at least ten times. V gene TRBV21-1 combines with J gene TRBJ2-1. TRBV21-1 is designated a pseudogene. CDR3 size: 16 residues. CDR3 protein: CASSKEPYPEPGEQFF. The DNA of the CDR3 is TGTGCCAGCAGCAAAGAGCCCTACCCCGAACCTGGAGAGCAGTTCTTC.

With respect to this clone: This specimen includes other DNA sequences encoding the same CDR3. This chain links TRBV6-5 with TRBJ2-3; D gene uncertain. The V gene lost 6 bases and the J gene lost 1 base, with 5 bases spanning the gap. CDR3 length: 12 residues. The V gene's germline CDR1 is MNHEY and CDR2 SVGAGI. CDR3 sequence (DNA): TGTGCCAGCAGAAGCGGCACAGATACGCAGTATTTT. Amino acid sequence: CASRSGTDTQYF.

The chain is built from TRBV28 and TRBJ2-5; D gene ambiguous. TRBJ2-7 explains the end of the DNA better; the J call may be wrong. This CDR3 spans 11 amino acids. The germline gives CDR1 MDHEN, CDR2 SYDVKM. CDR3 DNA: TGTGCCAGCAGTTTAGAATACGAGCAGTACTTC. This gives the protein CASSLEYEQYF.

Details on this clone: The identical CDR3 is also encoded by other nucleotide sequences in the sample. This chain links TRBV5-1 with TRBJ2-3; 8 bases match TRBD2. The germline V gene has CDR1 SGHRS and CDR2 YFSETQ. The CDR3 spans 16 residues. V lost 4 bases to trimming and J lost 0 bases; unmatched junction nucleotides: 7. CDR3 DNA: TGCGCCAGCAGCCTCCTAGCGGGCGCTAGCACAGATACGCAGTATTTT. Its translation: CASSLLAGASTDTQYF.

The chain joins TRBV7-3 to TRBJ2-4; 8 bases align to TRBD2. Germline loops: CDR1 SGHTA, CDR2 FQGTGA. V lost 2 bases, J lost 4 bases, and 4 bases stayed unmatched. The CDR3 has 15 amino acids. CDR3 amino acids: CASSLLEREKNIQYF. The CDR3, as DNA: TGTGCCAGCAGCTTATTGGAGCGGGAGAAAAACATTCAGTACTTC.

Of note for this clone: Other DNA sequences in this sample translate to the same CDR3. J is TRBJ2-1 and V is TRBV6-5; 7 positions match TRBD2. After removal of 2 bases from V and 0 bases from J, the junction contained 1 base not matched to a gene. CDR1 and CDR2 from the germline V gene are MNHEY and SVGAGI. This CDR3 has 15 residues. DNA for the CDR3: TGTGCCAGCAGTTACGGCGGGAGCTCCTACAATGAGCAGTTCTTC. It specifies CASSYGGSSYNEQFF.

The gene calls are TRBV29-1 and TRBJ1-1, with TRBD1 as a possible D gene (6 bases). This CDR3 is 12 amino acids long. V lost 6 bases and J lost 6, with 14 bases in between. Looked up from germline, CDR1 is SQVTM and CDR2 is ANQGSEA. CDR3: CSVTPGTPEAFF. CDR3 nucleotides: TGCAGCGTAACACCCGGGACACCTGAAGCTTTCTTT.

The chain links TRBV7-2 to TRBJ2-7, with D perhaps TRBD1 (6 bases). Trimming removed 3 bases from V and 3 bases from J, with 15 bases in between. CDR1 is SGHTA and CDR2 is FQGNSA in the germline V gene. The CDR3 covers 15 residues. In nucleotides, the CDR3 is TGTGCCAGCAGCTTGGGGGCAGGGGTGTACTACGAGCAGTACTTC. This translates into CASSLGAGVYYEQYF.

The rearrangement joins TRBV13 to TRBJ2-7, with D possibly TRBD1 on 6 matching bases. Germline V gene data show CDR1 as PRHDT and CDR2 as FYEKMQ (reference sequence). The V gene lost 2 bases and the J gene lost 0 bases, with 20 bases spanning the gap. The CDR3 sequence is 18 residues long. Here the CDR3 reads CASSLTSWGTKNSYEQYF. The CDR3 DNA reads as TGTGCCAGCAGCTTAACTTCATGGGGGACAAAAAACTCCTACGAGCAGTACTTC.

The table lists this clone with many counts. The rearrangement uses TRBV21-1 and TRBJ2-4; the table's D call, TRBD2, was not checked against the DNA. TRBV21-1 is reported as a pseudogene. The CDR3 runs 14 residues. CDR3: CASSPRETKNIQYF. CDR3 bases: TGTGCCAGCAGCCCTCGGGAGACCAAAAACATTCAGTACTTC.

This chain joins TRBV7-9 and TRBJ2-3; 9 bases fit TRBD1. The CDR3 consists of 15 residues. The germline CDR1 and CDR2 sequences are SEHNR and FQNEAQ (reference sequence). With 5 bases clipped from V and 4 bases from J, the junction kept 7 bases outside the gene matches. For the CDR3, the DNA is TGTGCCAGCAGCCTGCGGACAGGGGAGGCAGATACGCAGTATTTT. As protein: CASSLRTGEADTQYF.

This clone was detected only a few times. V gene TRBV2 combines with J gene TRBJ2-2, with a tentative D call TRBD2 (5 bases). The CDR3 has 11 amino acids. Germline V lookup: CDR1 SNHLY, CDR2 FYNNEI. Trimming removed 8 bases at V and 6 bases at J, with 7 bases between. The CDR3 region is CASRGPGELFF. CDR3 bases: TGTGCCAGCCGAGGGCCCGGGGAGCTGTTTTTT.

This clone has just a few counts. The gene calls are TRBV29-1 and TRBJ2-4; D tentatively reads TRBD1 or TRBD2 (5 bases each). V lost 4 bases, J lost 0 bases, and 10 bases lay in between. The CDR3 loop spans 14 amino acids. The V gene's germline CDR1 is SQVTM and CDR2 ANQGSEA. The DNA of the CDR3 is TGCAGCGTTGCCGGGGCGGCAGCCAAAAACATTCAGTACTTC. It translates to CSVAGAAAKNIQYF.